This T cell receptor (beta chain) was obtained from a study of cytomegalovirus exposure and HLA in healthy donors. The protocol was immunoSEQ multiplex PCR, while the TCRdb copy is restricted to in-frame clones and leaves out a portion. The sample lists tens of thousands of clones; about 90% were seen once. The sample was PBMCs. The TCR sequence derives from a man younger than 35 in good health and CMV-seronegative.

This chain's CDR3 is CASTGTGRLLNNEQFF. The CDR3 coding sequence is TGTGCCAGCACCGGGACAGGGCGTTTGCTCAACAATGAGCAGTTCTTC. The chain carries TRBV2 and TRBJ2-1, with TRBD1 matching over 9 bases. V lost 7 bases, J lost 5 bases, and 12 bases stayed unmatched. Germline CDR1 is SNHLY and CDR2 is FYNNEI. The CDR3 runs 16 residues.